This passage covers 30 T cell receptor beta chains from one sample sequenced in a study of blood T cells in healthy people across ages. The authors ran a second PCR of about 7 to 11 cycles using a sample-barcoded 5' primer and a J-beta primer mix. One entry per CDR3 protein, called by TCRdb with MiXCR from the 5' RACE reads. The repertoire holds 1.5 million to 2 million distinct CDR3 sequences, with 28% as singletons. The sample taken for sequencing was blood. The receptors here all came from a woman in her thirties in good health.

The V gene is TRBV7-9, the J gene TRBJ1-2; tentative D call: TRBD1 (5 bases). Germline V gene data show CDR1 as SEHNR and CDR2 as FQNEAQ (reference sequence). CDR3 length equals 13 residues. Trimming shortened V by 1 base and J by 5 bases, and 8 bases separated the two germline ends. The CDR3 region is CASSLVGPYGYTF. Written as DNA, the CDR3 is TGTGCCAGCAGCTTAGTGGGGCCTTATGGCTACACCTTC. Supplemented by reference TRBV7-9 and TRBJ1-2, the full variable domain reads DTGVSQNPRHKITKRGQNVTFRCDPISEHNRLYWYRQTLGQGPEFLTYFQNEAQLEKSRLLSDRFSAERPKGSFSTLEIQRTEQGDSAMYLCASSLVGPYGYTFGSGTRLTVV.

This clonotype was found a few times. The rearrangement uses TRBV25-1 and TRBJ1-6, with D unresolved. This CDR3 spans 15 amino acids. The V and J ends lost 3 bases and 7 bases respectively, with 13 bases between them. Germline values: CDR1 MGHDK, CDR2 SYGVNS. The CDR3 bases are TGTGCCAGCAGTGACGGCCCCCGCGCCAATTCACCCCTCCACTTT. It specifies CASSDGPRANSPLHF.

This clonotype was seen a handful of times. DNA of the CDR3: TGCAGTGTTAGTCCGGAGCGGGACCCCTCCTACAATGAGCAGTTCTTC. This gives the protein CSVSPERDPSYNEQFF. The chain recombines TRBV20-1 with TRBJ2-1, with 7 bases fitting TRBD2. The germline CDR1 and CDR2 sequences are DFQATT and SNEGSKA (reference sequence). V was clipped by 7 bases and J by 0 bases; unmatched bases: 12. This CDR3 is built from 16 residues.

This clonotype was counted only a few times. The chain employs TRBV7-2 and TRBJ2-7; no clear D gene. The CDR3 loop spans 13 amino acids. The V end was cut by 3 bases, the J end by 3 bases, with 9 bases between. CDR1 is SGHTA and CDR2 is FQGNSA in the germline V gene. As DNA, the CDR3 is TGTGCCAGCAGCTTTGAAAGGGACTACGAGCAGTACTTC. It yields the protein CASSFERDYEQYF.

V is TRBV7-6 and J is TRBJ2-1, with 9 bases fitting TRBD2. The J call may be mistaken, given a closer DNA end match to TRBJ2-7. The CDR3 contains 16 residues. CDR1 SGHVS and CDR2 FNYEAQ come from the germline V gene. As DNA, the CDR3 is TGTGCCAGCAGCCCCCTCCGCGGGAGGGACCTCAATGAGCAGTACTTC. Translating it yields CASSPLRGRDLNEQYF.

This clonotype was observed many times. This sequence joins TRBV30 and TRBJ1-2; 7 bases align to TRBD1. J gave up 2 bases and V 5 bases, and 2 bases lay outside the gene matches. Germline V CDR1 and CDR2: GTSNPN, SVGIG (reference sequence). This CDR3 region has 12 residues. Written as DNA, the CDR3 is TGTGCCTGGGGGACAGACAACTATGGCTACACCTTC. It codes for CAWGTDNYGYTF. Using reference TRBV30 and TRBJ1-2 for the parts outside the CDR3, the full variable domain is SQTIHQWPATLVQPVGSPLSLECTVEGTSNPNLYWYRQAAGRGLQLLFYSVGIGQISSEVPQNLSASRPQDRQFILSSKKLLLSDSGFYLCAWGTDNYGYTFGSGTRLTVV.

This clonotype was detected only a few times. The chain joins TRBV24-1 to TRBJ2-1, with D tentatively TRBD2 (5 bases). The germline V gene has CDR1 KGHDR and CDR2 SFDVKD. V lost 5 bases, J lost 7 bases, and 14 bases lay in between. This CDR3 is 14 amino acids long. The CDR3 spells CATSGPGMGNEQFF. The CDR3 coding sequence is TGTGCCACCAGTGGACCGGGGATGGGGAATGAGCAGTTCTTC.

The rearrangement uses TRBV18 and TRBJ2-7, with D possibly being TRBD2 (6 bases). The DNA end lines up better with TRBJ2-5; the J call may be wrong. This CDR3 has 14 amino acids. The V gene's germline CDR1 is KGHSH and CDR2 LQKENI. The CDR3 coding sequence is TGTGCCAGCTCACCACTGGGGGGAACGGAGACCCAGTACTTC. This translates into CASSPLGGTETQYF.

The table lists this clonotype with many counts. The gene calls are TRBV5-1 and TRBJ2-5, with D hard to call. The germline V gene has CDR1 SGHRS and CDR2 YFSETQ. V was pared by 1 base and J by 0 bases, with 7 bases between. The CDR3 extends over 14 amino acids. CDR3 region: CASSLIPDQETQYF. The CDR3 DNA reads as TGCGCCAGCAGCTTGATCCCGGACCAAGAGACCCAGTACTTC. The whole variable domain, filled in from reference TRBV5-1 and TRBJ2-5, reads KAGVTQTPRYLIKTRGQQVTLSCSPISGHRSVSWYQQTPGQGLQFLFEYFSETQRNKGNFPGRFSGRQFSNSRSEMNVSTLELGDSALYLCASSLIPDQETQYFGPGTRLLVL.

This clonotype was seen more than once but under ten times. The chain links TRBV10-3 to TRBJ1-3, with a tentative D call TRBD1 (5 bases). V was trimmed by 9 bases and J by 2 bases, leaving 11 bases between them. This CDR3 contains 13 residues. Germline loops: CDR1 ENHRY, CDR2 SYGVKD. The CDR3, as DNA: TGTGCCATAGTGGGGGGAACTGGAAACACCATATATTTT. It codes for CAIVGGTGNTIYF.

The chain couples TRBV12-3 or TRBV12-4 to TRBJ1-2; no firm D call. The CDR3 runs to 14 residues. V was cut by 3 bases and J by 5 bases, with 13 bases left in between. CDR3 DNA sequence: TGTGCCAGCAGTTTCTCTAGCAGATTTTATGGCTACACCTTC. As protein: CASSFSSRFYGYTF.

In its sample, this clonotype was seen a few times. This sequence joins TRBV28 and TRBJ2-7, with 15 bases lining up with TRBD2. V lost 4 bases and J lost 0; bases outside the gene matches: 7. The CDR3 covers 18 residues. Germline CDR1 and CDR2: MDHEN and SYDVKM. Written as DNA, the CDR3 is TGTGCCAGCAGTTCACCGGGACTAGCGGGGGGATACTCCTACGAGCAGTACTTC. As protein: CASSSPGLAGGYSYEQYF.

This clonotype appeared a few times. This rearrangement joins TRBV12-3 or TRBV12-4 to TRBJ2-7, with D hard to call. Trimming pared 4 bases from V and 5 bases from J, leaving 18 bases between. The CDR3 is 15 residues long. The CDR3 region is CASSSDPFAQHEQYF. The CDR3 nucleotides are TGTGCCAGCAGTTCAGATCCCTTTGCCCAGCACGAGCAGTACTTC.

The V gene is TRBV12-3 or TRBV12-4, the J gene TRBJ2-1; 7 positions match TRBD2. CDR3 length: 15 amino acids. Losses at the gene ends were 5 bases for V and 3 bases for J; bases not matched to a gene: 7. The CDR3 coding sequence is TGTGCCAGCAGTGGGGGGGGGGACTACTACAATGAGCAGTTCTTC. Its protein is CASSGGGDYYNEQFF.

V and J are TRBV10-2 and TRBJ2-2, with 8 bases fitting TRBD2. J was trimmed by 5 bases and V by 2 bases; bases with no gene match: 7. Germline V gives CDR1 WSHSY, CDR2 SAAADI. The CDR3 has 16 residues. The CDR3 spells CASSEPAGRGTGELFF. The CDR3 nucleotides read TGCGCCAGCAGTGAGCCGGCCGGGAGGGGAACCGGGGAGCTGTTTTTT.

This clonotype was recorded a few times. The V gene is TRBV11-2, the J gene TRBJ2-5; 10 bases line up with TRBD1. The trim removed 6 bases at V and 1 base at J, leaving 17 bases unmatched. This CDR3 spans 19 amino acids. Per the germline V gene, CDR1 is SGHAT and CDR2 is FQNNGV. The CDR3, as DNA: TGTGCCAGCAGGTCCGACAGGGGGCGAATGTCGGCGGCCCAAGAGACCCAGTACTTC. This codes for CASRSDRGRMSAAQETQYF.

The rearrangement links TRBV12-3 or TRBV12-4 to TRBJ2-1; 16 bases line up with TRBD2. The CDR3 totals 17 residues. Trimming at V came to 6 bases and at J to 3 bases, leaving 5 bases not matched to a gene. CDR3 region: CASRGTSGRGYYNEQFF. The CDR3 DNA reads TGTGCCAGCAGGGGGACTAGCGGGAGGGGATACTACAATGAGCAGTTCTTC.

Turning to this clonotype: A junction end diverges from the germline sequence, so it may reflect a read error. The chain uses TRBV3-1 and TRBJ2-7; no reliable D call. The CDR3 covers 12 residues. CDR1 and CDR2 from the germline V gene are LGHDT and YNNKEL (reference sequence). The DNA for the CDR3 is TGTGCCAGCAGCCAAGTCCCCGAGCTATATATCTTC. It specifies CASSQVPELYIF.

For this clonotype: One end of the junction fails to match germline, which may point to a read error. V is TRBV7-3 and J is TRBJ2-1; TRBD2 aligns across 10 bases. This CDR3 region has 16 residues. CDR1 SGHTA and CDR2 FQGTGA come from the germline V gene. The CDR3 DNA is TGTGCCAGCAGCTACCTAGCGGGGGACTCCTACAGTGAGCAGTTCTTC. It specifies CASSYLAGDSYSEQFF.

This clonotype was picked up a small number of times. The rearrangement joins TRBV20-1 to TRBJ1-5; the D gene is possibly TRBD1 (6 bases). The CDR3 sequence is 13 residues long. Germline V gene sequence: CDR1 DFQATT, CDR2 SNEGSKA (reference sequence). V was shortened by 7 bases and J by 4 bases, with 14 bases between the two germline ends. The CDR3, as DNA: TGCAGTGTAGGCGGACAGCCAAATCAGCCCCAGCATTTT. It translates to CSVGGQPNQPQHF.

This clonotype was counted a few times. A junction end diverges from the germline sequence, so it may reflect a read error. The rearrangement uses TRBV13 and TRBJ1-1; D ambiguous. Germline CDR1 and CDR2: PRHDT and FYEKMQ (reference sequence). The CDR3 totals 17 residues. DNA of the CDR3: TGTTCCAGCAGCTCAGCCCGGCTCCCCTCGGGAAGAACTGAAGCTTTCTTT. It translates to CSSSSARLPSGRTEAFF.

This clonotype was seen only a few times. J is TRBJ2-1 and V is TRBV24-1; D possibly corresponds to TRBD1 (5 bases). Trimming pared 3 bases from V and 5 bases from J, leaving 16 bases between. Per the germline V gene, CDR1 is KGHDR and CDR2 is SFDVKD. The CDR3 length is 16 residues. The CDR3 DNA reads TGTGCCACCAGTGATCAATTCGGAACAGGAGACAATGAGCAGTTCTTC. As protein: CATSDQFGTGDNEQFF.

The J gene is TRBJ2-5, the V gene TRBV2; D is possibly TRBD1 or TRBD2 (5 bases each). Per the germline V gene, CDR1 is SNHLY and CDR2 is FYNNEI. The CDR3 has 13 amino acids. With 4 bases removed from V and 5 bases from J, the gap between germline ends came to 11 bases. The CDR3 spells CASSVGEGETQYF. CDR3 sequence (DNA): TGTGCCAGCAGTGTGGGAGAGGGGGAGACCCAGTACTTC.

This clonotype came up many times. The V gene is TRBV20-1, the J gene TRBJ2-7; 10 bases map to TRBD1. Per the germline V gene, CDR1 is DFQATT and CDR2 is SNEGSKA (reference sequence). The CDR3 totals 14 residues. The ends lost 6 bases at V and 2 bases at J; junction bases unmatched: 7. The CDR3 bases are TGCAGTGCCCGAGAGGGACAGGGGACCTACGAGCAGTACTTC. It translates to CSAREGQGTYEQYF.

This clonotype was seen a handful of times. The V gene is TRBV29-1, the J gene TRBJ1-2, with D maybe TRBD1 (6 bases). Per germline, CDR1 SQVTM and CDR2 ANQGSEA. This CDR3 contains 13 residues. V was trimmed by 5 bases and J by 8 bases, leaving 18 bases between them. The CDR3 DNA reads as TGCAGCGTTTTAGTCTCAGGGGAAAAAGGCTACACCTTC. It codes for CSVLVSGEKGYTF.

J is TRBJ2-1 and V is TRBV20-1; 10 positions agree with TRBD2. The V segment lost 5 bases and the J segment 4 bases; nucleotides outside the gene matches: 5. This CDR3 region has 14 residues. From germline, CDR1 is DFQATT and CDR2 SNEGSKA (reference sequence). CDR3 amino acids: CSAHGSGGYNEQFF. As DNA, the CDR3 is TGCAGTGCTCATGGTAGCGGGGGGTACAATGAGCAGTTCTTC.

The chain joins TRBV6-5 to TRBJ1-1; no definite D call. Germline assignment: CDR1 MNHEY and CDR2 SVGAGI. The CDR3 is made up of 16 amino acids. The V and J ends lost 0 bases and 0 bases respectively, with 11 bases between them. CDR3 bases: TGTGCCAGCAGTTACTCGCGGCGGAGTATGAACACTGAAGCTTTCTTT. Protein product: CASSYSRRSMNTEAFF.

The table lists this clonotype with many counts. This chain connects TRBV5-1 to TRBJ2-7; 11 bases align to TRBD1. This CDR3 has 16 amino acids. CDR1 SGHRS and CDR2 YFSETQ come from the germline V gene. J lost 1 base, V lost 4 bases, and 7 bases had no gene match. CDR3 in amino acids: CASSEAGTGGSYEQYF. The CDR3, as DNA: TGCGCCAGCAGCGAGGCGGGGACAGGGGGTTCCTACGAGCAGTACTTC.

The genes are TRBV7-2 and TRBJ2-1, with D unclear. The CDR3 is 14 residues long. The germline V and J ends were trimmed by 5 bases and 6 bases, with 14 bases remaining between them. CDR1 and CDR2 from the germline V gene are SGHTA and FQGNSA. The CDR3 reads CASSPRVAINEQFF. In DNA form, the CDR3 reads TGTGCCAGCAGCCCCCGGGTCGCCATCAATGAGCAGTTCTTC.

In its sample, this clonotype was seen many times. The chain uses TRBV20-1 and TRBJ2-7; 8 bases fit TRBD1. Germline trimming cut 2 bases from V and 6 bases from J; bases unmatched to any gene: 3. Germline assignment: CDR1 DFQATT and CDR2 SNEGSKA (reference sequence). This CDR3 is built from 12 residues. As DNA, the CDR3 is TGCAGTGCTAGACAGGGGGCTGGCGAGCAGTACTTC. Amino acids: CSARQGAGEQYF.